This TCR beta chain comes out of a study of cytomegalovirus exposure and HLA in healthy donors (dated by TCRdb to between 2016 and 2019). Turning to the overall study: An earlier analysis of some 500 of the donors reported 250 to 300 Gb of sequence data and some 120 million unique TCR beta sequences from some 180 million T cells. The later analysis used no new phenotypic data to find candidate immune exposures, relying instead on TCR beta sequences and their occurrence across donors. Both class I and class II loci were covered by HLA typing, at four-digit resolution. To predict cytomegalovirus infection status, the study combined high-throughput TCR immunosequencing, statistical association of individual TCRs with disease status, and machine learning. Four to six DR-DQ haplotypes were handled as single units for association and clustering, since linkage in the cohort was strong. Among about 400 genotyped donors of the cohort, an average of roughly 230,000 unique TCR beta nucleotide sequences was sequenced per donor, of which approximately 19% were non-productive. The study used immunosequencing to profile the T cell repertoires of hundreds of subjects and linked those repertoires to cytomegalovirus serostatus. A later analysis re-examined previously published TCR beta repertoires from more than 550 donors and added high-resolution HLA genotyping to investigate patterns of TCR occurrence. An early release covering over 500 HLA-typed donors comprised 300 to 350 gigabases of sequencing data and tens of millions of unique TCR sequences. The number of donors typed differed by locus, with about 620-630 for A, B, C, DRB1 and DQB1, roughly 520 for DQA1, over 600 for DPA1, and approximately 470 for DPB1. Among the roughly 380 genotyped donors, around 79% belonged to the genetic ancestry cluster associated with self-reported Caucasian donors. A separate validation cohort of more than 100 different subjects was used in addition to the approximately 610-subject first cohort. All discovery cohort repertoires had been generated on a single sequencing platform. The study was designed to test whether signatures of past pathogen exposure could be identified by cataloging public T cell receptors. Alongside the repertoire data, information on donor age, sex, ethnicity and CMV serostatus was compiled. A later genetic analysis used genome-wide SNP genotypes for about 55% of the 666 donors, treating that subset as a discovery cohort. To decide whether each TCR beta V gene segment behaved as functional or pseudogenic, an earlier analysis of some 580 of the donors relied on high-throughput TCR beta sequencing.

Libraries were made using the immunoSEQ multiplex PCR assay. The multiplex PCR relied on a mix of 60 forward primers for TCR Vbeta segments and 13 reverse primers for TCR Jbeta segments. The CDR3 region of rearranged TCR beta genes was amplified from genomic DNA by a multiplex PCR assay. On the Illumina HiSeq System, the amplified TCR beta libraries were sequenced as 87-base-pair reads. The source study handled its data this way. In a later analysis, tens of millions of unique TCR beta chains were counted across the roughly 670 repertoires, and roughly 11 million of these chains were shared by at least two donors. Raw reads were error-corrected and collapsed into unique sequences by a nearest-neighbor algorithm in which closely related sequences were merged to remove PCR and sequencing errors. CDR3 sequences were aligned to IMGT reference sequences to assign V, D and J gene segments. For a sequence to be retained, a match of at least six nucleotides was required to both a V gene segment and a J gene segment. A rearrangement counted as productive if the CDR3 had no stop codons and remained in frame with V and J, and every other rearrangement counted as non-productive. Following IMGT convention, CDR3 was defined as the stretch from the second conserved V-encoded cysteine up to the conserved J-encoded phenylalanine. The earlier analysis of a few hundred of the donors excluded any sequence lacking an unambiguous match to a single V gene segment. In an earlier analysis of several hundred of the donors, a V segment was called functional when productive rearrangements were above 56.7%, and segregating when the standard deviation between donors exceeded 5%. A statistical classification framework was built to diagnose cytomegalovirus status from the catalog of TCR beta chain sequences. In a later analysis, V and J genes were assigned by comparing TCR nucleotide sequences against IMGT/GENE-DB human TR gene sequences. In a later analysis, CDR3 sequences and most-parsimonious VDJ recombination scenarios were assigned using the TCRdist pipeline. In a later analysis, each TCR beta chain was defined by its CDR3 amino acid sequence together with its V-gene family, and reads without a unique V-gene family were excluded. As a way to deal with suspected cross-contamination and a sequencing artifact, a later analysis dropped 500 to 700 nucleotide sequences that were highly shared and had low generation probability. For each public chain, a later analysis derived a clonal expansion index from normalized ranks of inferred template counts within each repertoire. A later analysis computed generation probabilities with a VDJ recombination model fitted to out-of-frame rearrangements, and checked the results against IGoR. In a later analysis, TCR-TCR, TCR-HLA and TCR-CMV co-occurrence was scored with hypergeometric tests, and a repertoire-size bias correction was applied to TCR pairs. In a later analysis, false discovery rates were estimated by permuting HLA or CMV assignments 20 times. In a later analysis, co-occurring TCRs were grouped using DBSCAN, and TCRdist sequence similarity was added for clustering within HLA-allele-positive subsets. Co-occurrence clustering excluded repertoires with fewer than 30,000 or more than 120,000 public chains, plus five with anomalous nucleotide sharing. The immuneACCESS repertoire file appears here via TCRdb, limited to in-frame rearrangements. These files lack a portion of the clones; in checked studies, under half of the deficit traces to unresolved V genes, and the cause of the others is not known. That table gives V, J and clone size, and the DNA gave D and trimming. This sample lists hundreds of thousands of clones; over 60% were detected once. Less than 2% of the sample is held by the ten biggest clonotypes.

In total, more than 500 healthy bone marrow donors made up the cohort. All cohort members were sampled while nominally healthy, although unrecorded immune exposures were likely present. The donor tested CMV seronegative and was one of the 352 seronegative cohort members. A peripheral blood sample was collected from each donor, and TCR beta sequencing was performed on peripheral blood mononuclear cells. Genomic DNA was extracted from the blood cell samples with the Qiagen DNeasy Blood Extraction Kit. General conclusions and limits of the study: Several of the top co-occurrence clusters appeared to be linked to parvovirus B19, influenza, CMV and Epstein-Barr virus, according to a later analysis. A few of the identified cytomegalovirus-associated TCR beta chains were confirmed in vitro to be specific for cytomegalovirus antigens. A later genetic analysis associated a missense DCLRE1C variant with V-gene and J-gene trimming of TCR beta chains, and an independent cohort replicated the association. Because counts were too low, around 17 rarely observed V segments, including chromosome 9 orphons, were left out of the earlier analysis of 587 of the donors. A later analysis found that HLA-associated TCR beta chains were more clonally expanded and had lower generation probabilities than equally common non-associated chains. Because HLA typing was missing for some donors at each locus, association tests included only the typed subset. A later analysis associated about 17,000 TCR beta sequences with specific HLA alleles at a false discovery rate of 0.05. In this cohort, only TCR beta chains were sequenced, and detectable features were limited by the absence of alpha or paired-chain data. A further reported finding was that TCR beta sequences accurately predicted the HLA-A and HLA-B alleles for most subjects in the first cohort. In a later analysis, TCR association rates were found to vary across HLA loci, with the most associated TCRs seen for DRB1 alleles and the fewest for HLA-C alleles. An earlier analysis of roughly 570 of the donors showed that most TCR beta V segments appeared in productive rearrangements either about 87% or about 30% of the time, which broadly matched IMGT annotations. According to the authors, the approach could potentially be generalized to other disease states and immunological phenotypes. Immune exposure information for the cohort was limited to CMV serostatus. A total of 164 TCR beta chains were listed by the study as associated with cytomegalovirus. Correlated functional status among segregating V segments might be attributable to linkage disequilibrium, but an unknown experimental factor could not be ruled out. The presence/absence analyses assumed that sequencing depth was roughly uniform across donors, and that assumption may not be true. The sequencing pipeline was judged likely to have produced a cluster of highly shared sequence variants as a technical artifact. According to a later genetic analysis, donors in an Asian-associated ancestry cluster had fewer N-insertions in productive TCRs than the approximately 630-donor mean. Across donors, most TCR sequences were observed very rarely, whereas some public TCRs were present in many individuals. Strong co-occurrence of HLA alleles, especially DR and DQ, made assigning TCR associations to individual alleles difficult. In both the original and validation cohorts, the classifier was reported to diagnose cytomegalovirus status with high specificity and sensitivity. A later analysis found that most CMV-associated TCR beta chains appeared HLA-restricted, with HLA associations seemingly driven largely by CMV exposure.

The sample holds a few counts of this clone. It has no known antigen specificity. It has no much larger one-base neighbor in the sample; base qualities were not kept. The receptor comes from a male donor in good health and CMV-seronegative. Sequencing was performed on PBMCs.

The DNA is TGTGCCAGCAGCCGGGGTGGGCGCGGGAAACCGCCCGAGCAGTACTTC. Its protein reads: CASSRGGRGKPPEQYF. The V gene is TRBV5-8 and the J gene is TRBJ2-7, with TRBD2 as a weak D call on 6 bases. CDR1 and CDR2 (SGHTS, YDEGEE) derive from the germline V gene. Between the V and J ends, shortened by 4 bases and 6 bases respectively, the junction contains 23 bases. The CDR3 contains 16 residues, cysteine and phenylalanine counted. The read is trimmed to its CDR3 DNA, 48 bases read in frame from base 1.